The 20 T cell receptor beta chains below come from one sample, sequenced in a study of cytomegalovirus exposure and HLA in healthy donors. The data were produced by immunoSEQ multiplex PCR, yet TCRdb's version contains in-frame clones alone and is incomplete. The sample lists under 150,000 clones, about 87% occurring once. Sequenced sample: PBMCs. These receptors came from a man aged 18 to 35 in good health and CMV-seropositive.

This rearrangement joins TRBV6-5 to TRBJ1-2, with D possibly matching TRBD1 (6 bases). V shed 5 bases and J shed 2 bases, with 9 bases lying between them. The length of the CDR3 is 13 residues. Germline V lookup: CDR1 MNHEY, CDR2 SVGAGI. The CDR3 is CASSLDRNYGYTF. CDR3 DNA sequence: TGTGCCAGCAGTCTCGACAGGAACTATGGCTACACCTTC.

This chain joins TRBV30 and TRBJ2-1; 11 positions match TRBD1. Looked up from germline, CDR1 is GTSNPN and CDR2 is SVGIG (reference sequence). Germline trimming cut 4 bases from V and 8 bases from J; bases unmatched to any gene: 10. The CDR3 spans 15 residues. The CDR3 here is CAWTPGQGAFDEQFF. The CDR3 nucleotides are TGTGCCTGGACCCCTGGACAGGGGGCGTTCGATGAGCAGTTCTTC. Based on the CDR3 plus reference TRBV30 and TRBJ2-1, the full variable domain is SQTIHQWPATLVQPVGSPLSLECTVEGTSNPNLYWYRQAAGRGLQLLFYSVGIGQISSEVPQNLSASRPQDRQFILSSKKLLLSDSGFYLCAWTPGQGAFDEQFFGPGTRLTVL.

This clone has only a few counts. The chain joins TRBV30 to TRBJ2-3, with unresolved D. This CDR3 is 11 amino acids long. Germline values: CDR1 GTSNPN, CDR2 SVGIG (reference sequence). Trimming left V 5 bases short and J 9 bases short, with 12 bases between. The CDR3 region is CAWEEGATQYF. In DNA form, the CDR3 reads TGTGCCTGGGAGGAAGGAGCCACGCAGTATTTT. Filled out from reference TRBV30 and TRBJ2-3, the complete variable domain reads SQTIHQWPATLVQPVGSPLSLECTVEGTSNPNLYWYRQAAGRGLQLLFYSVGIGQISSEVPQNLSASRPQDRQFILSSKKLLLSDSGFYLCAWEEGATQYFGPGTRLTVL.

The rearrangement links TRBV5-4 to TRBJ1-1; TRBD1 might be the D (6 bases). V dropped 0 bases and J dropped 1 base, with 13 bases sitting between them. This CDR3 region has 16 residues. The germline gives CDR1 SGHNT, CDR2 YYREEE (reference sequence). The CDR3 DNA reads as TGTGCCAGCAGCTTGGTCTTGCCAGGGGCGAACACTGAAGCTTTCTTT. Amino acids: CASSLVLPGANTEAFF.

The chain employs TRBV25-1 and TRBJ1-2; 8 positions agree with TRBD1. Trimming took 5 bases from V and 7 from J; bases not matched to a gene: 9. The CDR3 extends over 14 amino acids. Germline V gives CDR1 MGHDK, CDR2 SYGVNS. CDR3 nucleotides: TGTGCCAGCAGTCCTCCGGGACAGGCAGTTGGCTACACCTTC. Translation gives CASSPPGQAVGYTF.

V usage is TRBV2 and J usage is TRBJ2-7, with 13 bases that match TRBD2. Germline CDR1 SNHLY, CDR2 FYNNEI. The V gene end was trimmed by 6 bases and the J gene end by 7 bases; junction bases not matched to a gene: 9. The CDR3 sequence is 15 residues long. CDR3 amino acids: CASRIRTSGSGEQYF. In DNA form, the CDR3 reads TGTGCCAGCAGAATTAGGACTAGCGGGAGTGGGGAGCAGTACTTC. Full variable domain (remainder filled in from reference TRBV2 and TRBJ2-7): EPEVTQTPSHQVTQMGQEVILRCVPISNHLYFYWYRQILGQKVEFLVSFYNNEISEKSEIFDDQFSVERPDGSNFTLKIRSTKLEDSAMYFCASRIRTSGSGEQYFGPGTRLTVT.

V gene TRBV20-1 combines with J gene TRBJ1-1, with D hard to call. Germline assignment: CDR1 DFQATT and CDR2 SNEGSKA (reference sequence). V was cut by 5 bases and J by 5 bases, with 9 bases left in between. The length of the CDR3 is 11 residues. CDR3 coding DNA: TGCAGTGCTCCGGAGCCAACTGAAGCTTTCTTT. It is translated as CSAPEPTEAFF.

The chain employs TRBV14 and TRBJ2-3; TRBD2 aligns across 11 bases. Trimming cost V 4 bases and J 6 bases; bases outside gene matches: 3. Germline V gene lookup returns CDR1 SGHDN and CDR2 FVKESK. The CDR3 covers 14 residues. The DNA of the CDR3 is TGTGCCAGCAGCCGAGTAGCGGGAGGGGATACGCAGTATTTT. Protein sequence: CASSRVAGGDTQYF.

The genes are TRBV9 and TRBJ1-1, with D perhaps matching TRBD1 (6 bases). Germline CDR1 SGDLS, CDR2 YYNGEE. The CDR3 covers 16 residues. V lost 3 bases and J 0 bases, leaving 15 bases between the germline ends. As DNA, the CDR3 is TGTGCCAGCAGCGCACAGGGACCCCTCTTGAACACTGAAGCTTTCTTT. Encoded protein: CASSAQGPLLNTEAFF.

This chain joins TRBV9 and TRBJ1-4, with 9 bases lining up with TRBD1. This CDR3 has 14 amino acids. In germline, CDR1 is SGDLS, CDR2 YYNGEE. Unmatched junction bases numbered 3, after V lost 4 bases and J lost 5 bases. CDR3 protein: CASSLGQGNEKLFF. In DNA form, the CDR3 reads TGTGCCAGCAGCTTAGGACAGGGGAATGAAAAACTGTTTTTT.

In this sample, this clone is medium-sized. CDR3: CASQGPNTGELFF. CDR3 DNA: TGCGCCAGCCAGGGGCCGAACACCGGGGAGCTGTTTTTT. This chain uses TRBV10-1 with TRBJ2-2; a possible D gene is TRBD1 (6 bases). CDR3 length: 13 amino acids. CDR1 and CDR2 from the germline V gene are WNHNN and SYGVQD (reference sequence). Trimming left V 8 bases short and J 0 bases short, with 7 bases between.

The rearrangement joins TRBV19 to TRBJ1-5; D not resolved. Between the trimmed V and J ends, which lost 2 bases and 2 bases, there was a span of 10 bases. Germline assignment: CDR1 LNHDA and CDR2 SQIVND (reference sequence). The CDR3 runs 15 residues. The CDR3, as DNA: TGTGCCAGTAGTATATCTGGGAGGCGCAATCAGCCCCAGCATTTT. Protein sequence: CASSISGRRNQPQHF.

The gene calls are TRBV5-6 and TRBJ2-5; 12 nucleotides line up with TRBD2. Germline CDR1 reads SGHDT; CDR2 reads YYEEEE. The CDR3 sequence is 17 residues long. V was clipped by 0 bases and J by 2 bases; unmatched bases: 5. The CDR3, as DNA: TGTGCCAGCAGCTTGGGGGGGACTAGCGGGCATCAAGAGACCCAGTACTTC. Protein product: CASSLGGTSGHQETQYF.

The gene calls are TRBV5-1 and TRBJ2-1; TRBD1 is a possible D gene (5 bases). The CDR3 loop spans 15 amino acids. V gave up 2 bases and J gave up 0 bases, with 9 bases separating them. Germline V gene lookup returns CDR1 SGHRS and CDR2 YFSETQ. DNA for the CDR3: TGCGCCAGCAGCTTCAGGGAAGCCTCCTACAATGAGCAGTTCTTC. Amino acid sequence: CASSFREASYNEQFF.

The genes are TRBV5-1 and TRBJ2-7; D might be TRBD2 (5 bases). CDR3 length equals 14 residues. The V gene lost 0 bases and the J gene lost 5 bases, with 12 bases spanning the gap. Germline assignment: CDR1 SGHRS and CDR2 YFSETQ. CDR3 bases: TGCGCCAGCAGCTTGGGGGGAGTGAAACACGAGCAGTACTTC. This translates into CASSLGGVKHEQYF.

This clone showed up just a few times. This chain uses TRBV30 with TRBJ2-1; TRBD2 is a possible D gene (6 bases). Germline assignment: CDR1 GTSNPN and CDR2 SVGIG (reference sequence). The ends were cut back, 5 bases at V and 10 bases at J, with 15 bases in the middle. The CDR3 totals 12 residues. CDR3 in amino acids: CAWAAAGLEQFF. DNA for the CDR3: TGTGCCTGGGCCGCCGCGGGACTCGAGCAGTTCTTC.

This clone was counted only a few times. The CDR3 bases are TGCGCCAGCAGTAGCGGGAGCAATCAGCCCCAGCATTTT. As protein: CASSSGSNQPQHF. The chain carries TRBV10-2 and TRBJ1-5; D ambiguous. The germline V gene encodes CDR1 WSHSY and CDR2 SAAADI. Deletions cut 5 bases from V and 1 base from J, with 6 bases between. This CDR3 is 13 amino acids long.

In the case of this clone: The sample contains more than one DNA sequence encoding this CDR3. The CDR3 sequence is CASGRTGNEKLFF. For the CDR3, the DNA is TGTGCCAGCGGACGGACAGGAAATGAAAAACTGTTTTTT. The gene calls are TRBV9 and TRBJ1-4; TRBD1 matches at 7 bases. Germline V gene lookup returns CDR1 SGDLS and CDR2 YYNGEE. This CDR3 spans 13 amino acids. V gave up 7 bases and J gave up 5 bases; unmatched junction bases: 5. Complete variable domain (other parts from reference TRBV9 and TRBJ1-4): DSGVTQTPKHLITATGQRVTLRCSPRSGDLSVYWYQQSLDQGLQFLIQYYNGEERAKGNILERFSAQQFPDLHSELNLSSLELGDSALYFCASGRTGNEKLFFGSGTQLSVL.

DNA of the CDR3: TGTGCCAGCAGTTCTCAGGGGAGTGAGCAGTACTTC. Residues: CASSSQGSEQYF. V usage is TRBV11-2 and J usage is TRBJ2-7, with D possibly matching TRBD1 (6 bases). The V gene lost 6 bases and the J gene lost 7 bases, with 13 bases spanning the gap. This CDR3 is 12 amino acids long. Looked up from germline, CDR1 is SGHAT and CDR2 is FQNNGV.

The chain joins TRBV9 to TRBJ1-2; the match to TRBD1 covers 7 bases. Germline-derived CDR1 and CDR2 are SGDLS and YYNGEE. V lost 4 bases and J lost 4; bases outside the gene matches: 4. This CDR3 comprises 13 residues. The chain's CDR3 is CASSRAGGYGYTF. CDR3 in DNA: TGTGCCAGCAGCAGGGCAGGGGGCTATGGCTACACCTTC.